These T cell receptor beta chains were read from a single sample in a study of somatic mutations in cytotoxic T cells in rheumatoid arthritis. Clones were read by immunoSEQ multiplex PCR, and TCRdb kept only the in-frame ones, dropping some. The sample yields about 30,000 clones, 82% seen once. The sample was CD8+ T cells sorted from blood. The receptor source for this set is an adult with rheumatoid arthritis. Both conserved end residues are part of each CDR3. Each record gives: V gene, J gene, D gene, clone size, CDR3 protein, CDR3 DNA. A D gene is named only where the DNA matches it firmly. A clone size is listed for some rows: how often the clone was seen (once, few, many), or a class if it is expanded.

TRBV6-1	TRBJ1-5	-	-	CASSAPAGFSNQPQHF	TGTGCCAGCAGTGCCCCCGCCGGGTTTAGCAATCAGCCCCAGCATTTT
TRBV10-3	TRBJ1-1	-	-	CAISESGGRMNTEAFF	TGTGCCATCAGTGAGTCCGGGGGGCGAATGAACACTGAAGCTTTCTTT
TRBV5-8	TRBJ1-5	-	-	CASSFDQPQHF	TGTGCCAGCAGCTTTGATCAGCCCCAGCATTTT
TRBV6-6	TRBJ2-1	-	-	CASSYSPDYNNEQFF	TGTGCCAGCAGTTACTCGCCGGACTACAACAATGAGCAGTTCTTC
TRBV6-1	TRBJ1-1	-	-	CASSENPGESTEAFF	TGTGCCAGCAGTGAAAACCCGGGTGAGAGCACTGAAGCTTTCTTT
TRBV2	TRBJ2-5	-	once	CASSDVAGETQYF	TGTGCCAGCAGTGATGTAGCAGGAGAGACCCAGTACTTC
TRBV4-1	TRBJ1-2	-	few	CASSQEVEGNYGYTF	TGCGCCAGCAGCCAAGAGGTGGAGGGAAACTATGGCTACACCTTC
TRBV9	TRBJ2-7	TRBD2	-	CASSVALREGDEQYF	TGTGCCAGCAGCGTAGCTTTGCGGGAGGGTGACGAGCAGTACTTC
TRBV27	TRBJ2-3	-	-	CASRLVLSTDTQYF	TGTGCCAGCCGTCTAGTGTTAAGCACAGATACGCAGTATTTT
TRBV7-9	TRBJ1-1	TRBD1	-	CASSPRDRMNTEAFF	TGTGCCAGCAGCCCTCGGGACAGGATGAACACTGAAGCTTTCTTT
TRBV19	TRBJ1-1	-	-	CASSMRGLNTEAFF	TGTGCCAGTAGTATGAGGGGACTAAACACTGAAGCTTTCTTT
TRBV4-1	TRBJ1-1	-	-	CASSQEDRVLEAFF	TGCGCCAGCAGCCAAGAAGATCGGGTCCTTGAAGCTTTCTTT
TRBV6-5	TRBJ2-1	-	-	CASSYESLRADEQFF	TGTGCCAGCAGTTACGAGAGCTTACGCGCGGATGAGCAGTTCTTC
TRBV5-1	TRBJ2-7	-	-	CASSPGPPIEQYF	TGCGCCAGCAGCCCCGGTCCCCCCATCGAGCAGTACTTC
TRBV9	TRBJ2-1	-	few	CASSVAGVGYNEQFF	TGTGCCAGCAGCGTAGCTGGGGTAGGCTACAATGAGCAGTTCTTC
TRBV7-8	TRBJ1-3	TRBD1	-	CASSPRQGASGNTIYF	TGTGCCAGCAGCCCACGACAGGGGGCTTCTGGAAACACCATATATTTT
TRBV7-8	TRBJ2-7	TRBD2	few	CASSPRLAGGAEQYF	TGTGCCAGCAGCCCCCGACTAGCGGGGGGCGCCGAGCAGTACTTC
TRBV13	TRBJ2-1	TRBD1	-	CASSVQGRIVNEQFF	TGTGCCAGCAGCGTACAGGGGCGCATCGTCAATGAGCAGTTCTTC
TRBV9	TRBJ2-3	TRBD1	-	CASSGTGSTDTQYF	TGTGCCAGCAGCGGGACAGGGAGCACAGATACGCAGTATTTT
TRBV5-1	TRBJ1-4	TRBD1	once	CASSLANRGLEKLFF	TGCGCCAGCAGCTTGGCTAACAGGGGGCTTGAAAAACTGTTTTTT
TRBV6-5	TRBJ1-1	-	-	CASSYRGYNTEAFF	TGTGCCAGCAGTTACAGGGGATATAATACTGAAGCTTTCTTT
TRBV4-1	TRBJ1-2	TRBD1	-	CASSQDGRGNGYTF	TGCGCCAGCAGCCAAGATGGCAGGGGGAATGGCTACACCTTC
TRBV23-1	TRBJ2-7	TRBD2	once	CASSQSSTSPGGLYEQYF	TGCGCCAGCAGTCAATCCTCCACTTCCCCGGGAGGTTTGTACGAGCAGTACTTC
TRBV5-5	TRBJ2-6	-	-	CASSYLEMDVLTF	TGTGCCAGCAGCTATCTTGAAATGGACGTCCTGACTTTC
TRBV2	TRBJ1-5	TRBD1	-	CATRDRGRDEPQHF	TGTGCCACGCGGGACAGGGGGAGAGACGAGCCCCAGCATTTT
TRBV18	TRBJ2-7	TRBD1	-	CASSPLDRAIDEQYF	TGTGCCAGCTCACCTTTGGACAGGGCGATAGACGAGCAGTACTTC
TRBV2	TRBJ1-2	-	few	CATRGYTF	TGTGCCACGAGAGGCTACACCTTC
TRBV4-1	TRBJ2-3	-	once	CASSQGPATTDTQYF	TGCGCCAGCAGCCAAGGCCCAGCAACCACAGATACGCAGTATTTT
TRBV29-1	TRBJ2-1	-	-	CSVETSVAYNEQFF	TGCAGCGTTGAAACTAGTGTGGCCTACAATGAGCAGTTCTTC
TRBV4-1	TRBJ2-7	TRBD2	-	CASSDGGGSSYEQYF	TGCGCCAGCAGCGACGGGGGGGGGAGCTCCTACGAGCAGTACTTC
TRBV2	TRBJ2-7	TRBD2	-	CASSDPTSGSFDYEQYF	TGTGCCAGCAGTGATCCGACTAGCGGGAGTTTCGACTACGAGCAGTACTTC
TRBV29-1	TRBJ2-1	-	few	CSGAKGSIEYNEQFF	TGCAGTGGGGCCAAGGGGTCAATTGAATACAATGAGCAGTTCTTC
TRBV29-1	TRBJ2-7	TRBD1	-	CSVKSGQGSYEQYF	TGCAGCGTTAAATCCGGACAGGGATCCTACGAGCAGTACTTC
TRBV9	TRBJ2-3	-	-	CASSVTVGAFGTDTQYF	TGTGCCAGCAGCGTCACGGTAGGGGCATTCGGCACAGATACGCAGTATTTT
TRBV4-3	TRBJ1-6	-	few	CASSPDGTGGNSPLHF	TGCGCCAGCAGCCCGGACGGTACGGGCGGAAATTCACCCCTCCACTTT
TRBV9	TRBJ2-7	-	-	CASSDPGTGYEQYF	TGTGCCAGCAGTGATCCCGGGACGGGCTACGAGCAGTACTTC
TRBV29-1	TRBJ2-7	TRBD2	-	CSVKTSAGLREEQYF	TGCAGCGTCAAGACTAGCGCAGGGCTTAGAGAGGAGCAGTACTTC
TRBV5-4	TRBJ2-7	TRBD2	-	CASSSTSGTYSYEQYF	TGTGCCAGCAGTTCGACTAGCGGGACATACTCCTACGAGCAGTACTTC
TRBV12-5	TRBJ2-7	TRBD2	-	CAASAGGIREQYF	TGTGCCGCCTCGGCGGGAGGGATCCGGGAGCAGTACTTC
TRBV5-4	TRBJ2-7	TRBD2	few	CASSSRGGPGEQYF	TGTGCCAGCAGCTCACGGGGGGGTCCGGGCGAGCAGTACTTC
TRBV19	TRBJ2-7	TRBD1	-	CASSSEQGVFHEQYF	TGTGCCAGTAGTTCTGAACAGGGGGTTTTCCACGAGCAGTACTTC
TRBV6-5	TRBJ1-5	-	-	CASSFGSDQPQHF	TGTGCCAGCAGTTTCGGTAGCGATCAGCCCCAGCATTTT
TRBV4-2	TRBJ2-3	-	-	CASSQALDTDTQYF	TGTGCCAGCAGCCAAGCACTAGATACAGATACGCAGTATTTT
TRBV6-5	TRBJ1-2	-	-	CASSQTGVDGYTF	TGTGCCAGCAGCCAAACAGGAGTGGACGGCTACACCTTC
TRBV4-3	TRBJ2-3	TRBD2	-	CASSQRWGGGGTDTQYF	TGCGCCAGCAGCCAAAGGTGGGGCGGGGGGGGCACAGATACGCAGTATTTT
TRBV5-4	TRBJ1-1	-	-	CASSLIQMNTEAFF	TGTGCCAGCAGCTTGATACAGATGAACACTGAAGCTTTCTTT
TRBV4-1	TRBJ1-2	-	-	CASSQESAGANGYTF	TGCGCCAGCAGCCAAGAGTCCGCGGGTGCCAATGGCTACACCTTC
TRBV19	TRBJ2-1	-	-	CASSIEGDGSEQFF	TGTGCCAGTAGTATAGAGGGGGATGGGTCCGAGCAGTTCTTC
TRBV6-5	TRBJ2-2	-	few	CASWGSTGELFF	TGTGCCAGCTGGGGTTCTACCGGGGAGCTGTTTTTT
TRBV29-1	TRBJ2-7	-	-	CSVLGETSSYEQYF	TGCAGCGTTCTTGGGGAGACTTCCTCCTACGAGCAGTACTTC
TRBV19	TRBJ2-1	-	-	CASSNGGSYNEQFF	TGTGCCAGTAGTAATGGGGGATCCTACAATGAGCAGTTCTTC
TRBV5-1	TRBJ2-7	TRBD1	-	CASQGYRGEQYF	TGCGCCAGCCAAGGGTACAGGGGCGAGCAGTACTTC
TRBV7-8	TRBJ1-6	-	-	CASSLPPGSAMDNSPLHF	TGTGCCAGCAGCTTACCACCAGGGTCAGCTATGGATAATTCACCCCTCCACTTT
TRBV27	TRBJ2-7	TRBD2	-	CASRFTSGSYEQYF	TGTGCCAGCAGATTTACTAGCGGGAGCTACGAGCAGTACTTC
TRBV2	TRBJ2-7	TRBD1	-	CASSEGDRGTDEQYF	TGTGCCAGCAGCGAAGGGGACAGGGGCACCGACGAGCAGTACTTC